These T cell receptor beta chains were read from a single sample in a study of T cell repertoires in cytomegalovirus infection. Each CDR3 protein is one row after TCRdb ran MiXCR on the reads. The sample shows some 920,000 distinct CDR3 sequences, roughly 30% of them seen only once. Their target antigens are unknown. Sequenced material: cultured CD8+ T cells from PBMCs, taken from culture after CMV antigen stimulation. These receptors were obtained from a human donor in good health (CMV status not recorded). Some clones in this sample may be carry-over from other donors' samples. Each CDR3 is given with its conserved first and last residue. Each record gives: D gene, V gene, J gene, clone size, CDR3 DNA, CDR3 protein. A D gene is named only where the DNA matches it firmly. Not every row has a clone size; where given, it reads once, few, many or a size class.

TRBD2,TRBV7-6,TRBJ2-1,-,TGTGCCAGCAGCTTAGAGCAGCGGGGGTACAATGAGCAGTTCTTC,CASSLEQRGYNEQFF
-,TRBV27,TRBJ2-1,-,TGTGCCAGCAAATTGGAGCACCTCTCCTACAATGAGCAGTTCTTC,CASKLEHLSYNEQFF
-,TRBV6-2/TRBV6-3,TRBJ1-6,-,TGTGCCAGCAGTGCACTCAAAATTATTTTGGATTCACCCCTCCACTTT,CASSALKIILDSPLHF
TRBD1,TRBV12-5,TRBJ1-4,few,TGTGCTAGTGGTCCGCGACAGGGGTCCCGGGAAAAACTGTTTTTT,CASGPRQGSREKLFF
-,TRBV4-1,TRBJ1-5,-,TGCGCCAGCAGCCAAGGGCTAGGGCCCTATCAGCCCCAGCATTTT,CASSQGLGPYQPQHF
-,TRBV5-4,TRBJ1-2,few,TGTGCCAGCACCTCCCCCCAACACTCCTGGGGCTACACCTTC,CASTSPQHSWGYTF
-,TRBV28,TRBJ1-4,once,TGTGCTTTGTCGGGGGGTAATGAAAAACTGTTTTTT,CALSGGNEKLFF
TRBD1,TRBV19,TRBJ1-5,-,TGTGCCAGCTGGACAGGAAATAGCAATCAGCCCCAGCATTTT,CASWTGNSNQPQHF
TRBD1,TRBV7-3,TRBJ1-5,-,TGTGCCAGCAGCCGGACAGGGGCCGAAGGTCTTAATCAGCCCCAGCATTTT,CASSRTGAEGLNQPQHF
-,TRBV5-4,TRBJ2-2,once,TGTGTCAGCAGCTTGACTTTTCCGATCGGGGACGCGAACACCGGGGAGCTGTTTTTT,CVSSLTFPIGDANTGELFF
-,TRBV24-1,TRBJ2-1,-,TGTGCCACCAGTGATTCTGCGACAGACCGACACAATGAGCAGTTCTTC,CATSDSATDRHNEQFF
TRBD1,TRBV19,TRBJ1-1,few,TGTGCCAGTAGTACGACGGGACAGCTAAACACTGAAGCTTTCTTT,CASSTTGQLNTEAFF
-,TRBV4-1,TRBJ1-2,few,TGCGCCAGCAGCCGAGCCGACAGTAACTATGGCTACACCTTC,CASSRADSNYGYTF
-,TRBV28,TRBJ1-2,-,TGTGCCAGCAGGTTCCTGTTAGGGGATGGCTACACCTTC,CASRFLLGDGYTF
-,TRBV27,TRBJ1-2,-,TGTGCCAGCAGTTCGACTATCCTTAAGGGCTACACCTTC,CASSSTILKGYTF
TRBD1,TRBV9,TRBJ2-1,-,TGTGCCAGCAGCGGACGGACAGGGGACGCAAATGAGCAGTTCTTC,CASSGRTGDANEQFF
TRBD2,TRBV9,TRBJ2-1,few,TGTGCCAGCATGTTAGGGACTAGCGTTTGGGATGAGCAGTTCTTC,CASMLGTSVWDEQFF
TRBD1,TRBV12-3/TRBV12-4,TRBJ2-3,many,TGTGCCAGCCGGACAGGGGGGGATACGCAGTATTTT,CASRTGGDTQYF
-,TRBV4-1,TRBJ1-5,many,TGTGCCAGCAGTCAGGGGAGTCAGCCCCAGCATTTT,CASSQGSQPQHF
-,TRBV6-2/TRBV6-3,TRBJ2-3,many,TGTGCCAGCAGTTACACGCTGGGCGTAGATACGCAGTATTTT,CASSYTLGVDTQYF